This T cell receptor beta chain came from a study of cytomegalovirus exposure and HLA in healthy donors. Study outcomes and limitations: Most TCR sequences were uncommon, yet certain public TCRs appeared in many donors.

The primer mix had 60 Vbeta and 13 Jbeta primers. Profiled with immunoSEQ multiplex PCR; TCRdb holds only in-frame clones, not every one. The sample lists fewer than 180,000 clones, about four fifths occurring once. Regarding this clone: The antigen remains undetermined.

Germline V gene data show CDR1 as MRHNA and CDR2 as SNTAGT. The CDR3 loop spans 15 amino acids. V lost 6 bases and J lost 1, with 15 bases in between. This chain connects TRBV6-4 to TRBJ1-1; TRBD1 might be the D (6 bases). This sequence was found in a man over 45 in good health and CMV-seropositive. Sequenced input: PBMCs. For the CDR3, the DNA is TGTGCCAGCAGGGGCTCTCCGACAGGGAACACTGAAGCTTTCTTT. Encoded protein: CASRGSPTGNTEAFF.